This T cell receptor beta chain was profiled in a study of blood T cell repertoires in COVID-19. About the study: From the United States, Italy and Spain came samples of acute and convalescent COVID-19. In each case, the material was cDNA or gDNA derived from T cells, B-cell-depleted T cells, or PBMCs.

The germline V gene has CDR1 SGHVS and CDR2 FNYEAQ. Trimming removed 2 bases from V and 3 bases from J; junction bases left unmatched: 6. The CDR3 runs to 16 residues. Per the original methods: Amplification with reference gene primers provided the estimates of nucleated cell counts. Profiled with immunoSEQ multiplex PCR; TCRdb holds only in-frame clones, not every one. V and J calls and clone size follow that table, whereas D and trimming were derived from the DNA. The sample records 92,000 or so clones, 72% being singletons. The specimen was peripheral blood. The clonotype originates from a woman aged 80 or older with acute or convalescent COVID-19. The rearrangement joins TRBV7-6 to TRBJ2-7, with 11 bases matching TRBD1. The CDR3 DNA is TGTGCCAGCAGCTTAAACCCTGGGACAGGGGGCTACGAGCAGTACTTC. Translating it yields CASSLNPGTGGYEQYF.